This TCR beta chain was recovered during a study of cytomegalovirus exposure and HLA in healthy donors. Study results and limitations: In a later analysis, HLA-associated TCR beta chains were more clonally expanded than equally common others. The study recorded over 150 TCR beta chains that were cytomegalovirus-associated.

It was healthy bone marrow donors who served as donors. From germline, CDR1 is MNHNS and CDR2 SASEGT. Unmatched junction bases numbered 5, after V lost 3 bases and J lost 8 bases. CDR3 length: 14 amino acids. The PCR made use of 60 Vbeta and 13 Jbeta primers. Libraries were prepared by immunoSEQ multiplex PCR; TCRdb keeps only in-frame clonotypes and omits some of them. The table lists 60,000 to 90,000 clones, about two thirds of them singletons. Concerning this clone: Its antigen is currently unknown.

This TCR derives from a woman in her fifties or sixties in good health and CMV-seropositive. The sample consisted of PBMCs. The chain combines TRBV6-1 with TRBJ1-4; TRBD1 aligns across 8 bases. CDR3: CASSDPGGWEKLFF. The CDR3 DNA reads as TGTGCCAGCAGTGACCCAGGGGGCTGGGAAAAACTGTTTTTT.